This note documents a single T cell receptor beta chain sequence. The antigen is undetermined. Assay: immunoSEQ multiplex PCR; the TCRdb copy retains only in-frame clones and omits some. The repertoire holds 100,000 to 150,000 clones, with roughly 90% as singletons. This entry comes from a study of T cell responses to AZD1222 COVID-19 vaccine. Study conclusions and caveats: The study identified only a handful of AZD1222 recipients as seropositive at baseline.

Germline values: CDR1 KGHDR, CDR2 SFDVKD. V lost 0 bases and J lost 2, with 8 bases in between. There are 15 residues in the CDR3. Material: peripheral blood, obtained on day 0 of AZD1222 vaccination. The TCR originated in an adult in good health. The chain uses TRBV24-1 and TRBJ2-3, with no clear D. In DNA, the CDR3 is TGTGCCACCAGTGATTTGGAGAAAGACACAGATACGCAGTATTTT. It encodes CATSDLEKDTDTQYF.